This T cell receptor (beta chain) was sequenced during a study of cytomegalovirus exposure and HLA in healthy donors. Study information: Just over 80% of approximately 400 genotyped donors fell in the Caucasian-associated ancestry cluster. Study-level points and caveats: Most likely, a cluster of highly shared sequence variants arose as a sequencing artifact. Accurate prediction of HLA-A and HLA-B alleles (for most subjects) was reportedly achieved from TCR beta sequences. Among immune exposure information, only CMV serostatus was available.

Primers included in the PCR were 60 Vbeta and 13 Jbeta primers. Sequenced by immunoSEQ multiplex PCR; TCRdb stores in-frame clones only, minus some. The repertoire holds approximately 100,000 clones, with about 80% as singletons. Between the trimmed V and J ends, which lost 4 bases and 5 bases, there was a span of 14 bases. The CDR3 is made up of 14 amino acids. Germline loops: CDR1 SGHTA, CDR2 FQGNSA. In the case of this clone: Its antigen is currently unknown.

V is TRBV7-2 and J is TRBJ2-5, with D possibly matching TRBD1 (5 bases). Sample: PBMCs. The TCR comes from a human donor in good health. The CDR3 bases are TGTGCCAGCAGCTCGGACCAGGGTAGGGAGACCCAGTACTTC. It encodes CASSSDQGRETQYF.